This T cell receptor beta chain was identified during a study of blood T cell repertoires in COVID-19. The wider study: Collection of acute and convalescent COVID-19 samples took place in the United States, Italy and Spain. T cells, B-cell-depleted T cells, or PBMCs supplied cDNA or gDNA.

Authors' processing steps: How many nucleated cells were present was estimated from reference gene primer amplification. The repertoire was sequenced with immunoSEQ multiplex PCR; TCRdb's copy has only in-frame clones and lacks some. For V, J and clone size, that table is used; D and trimming come from the DNA. The repertoire holds about 380,000 clones, with about 80% as singletons. This receptor was identified in a human donor with acute or convalescent COVID-19. The donor label of this sample is uncertain. Material: peripheral blood.

CDR3 in amino acids: CASSGQEVFAFF. CDR3 nucleotide sequence: TGTGCCAGCAGTGGACAGGAGGTCTTCGCTTTCTTT. This chain connects TRBV2 to TRBJ1-1; possible D gene TRBD1, 6 bases. V lost 4 bases to trimming and J lost 11 bases, with 14 bases between them. From germline, CDR1 is SNHLY and CDR2 FYNNEI. CDR3 length: 12 amino acids.